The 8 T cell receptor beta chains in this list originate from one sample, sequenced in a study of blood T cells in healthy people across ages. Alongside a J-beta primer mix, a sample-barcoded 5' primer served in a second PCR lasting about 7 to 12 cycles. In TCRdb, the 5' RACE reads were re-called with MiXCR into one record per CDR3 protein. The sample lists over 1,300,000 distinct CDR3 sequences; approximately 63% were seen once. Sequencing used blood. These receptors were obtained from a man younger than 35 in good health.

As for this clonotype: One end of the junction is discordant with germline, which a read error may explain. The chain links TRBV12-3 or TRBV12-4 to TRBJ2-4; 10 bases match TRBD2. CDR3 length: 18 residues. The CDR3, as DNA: TGTGCCAGCAGTATAGCGGGAGGCGGGATCCTAGCCAAAAACATTCAGTACTTC. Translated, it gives CASSIAGGGILAKNIQYF.

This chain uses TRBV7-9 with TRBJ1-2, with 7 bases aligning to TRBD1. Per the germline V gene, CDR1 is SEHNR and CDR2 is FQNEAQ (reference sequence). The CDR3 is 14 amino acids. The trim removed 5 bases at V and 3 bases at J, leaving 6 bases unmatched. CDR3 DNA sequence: TGTGCCAGCAGCACCCGGGACAGCTACTATGGCTACACCTTC. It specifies CASSTRDSYYGYTF.

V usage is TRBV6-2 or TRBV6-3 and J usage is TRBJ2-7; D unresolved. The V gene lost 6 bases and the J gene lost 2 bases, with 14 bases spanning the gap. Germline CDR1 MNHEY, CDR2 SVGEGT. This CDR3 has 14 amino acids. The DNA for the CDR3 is TGTGCCAGCAGAGACCGCGACGTTCCCTACGAGCAGTACTTC. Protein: CASRDRDVPYEQYF.

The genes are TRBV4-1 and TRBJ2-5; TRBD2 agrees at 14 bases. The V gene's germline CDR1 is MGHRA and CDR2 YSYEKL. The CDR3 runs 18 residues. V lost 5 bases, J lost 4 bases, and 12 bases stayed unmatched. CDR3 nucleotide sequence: TGCGCCAGCAGCATAAGACTAGCGGGGGGGCTATCCGGAGAGACCCAGTACTTC. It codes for CASSIRLAGGLSGETQYF.

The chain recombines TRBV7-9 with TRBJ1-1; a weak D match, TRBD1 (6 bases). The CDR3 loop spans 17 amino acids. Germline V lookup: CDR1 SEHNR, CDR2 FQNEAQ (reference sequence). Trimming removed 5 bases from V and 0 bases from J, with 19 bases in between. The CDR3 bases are TGTGCCAGCAGCCAACCCAGACAGGTTATCATGAACACTGAAGCTTTCTTT. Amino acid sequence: CASSQPRQVIMNTEAFF.

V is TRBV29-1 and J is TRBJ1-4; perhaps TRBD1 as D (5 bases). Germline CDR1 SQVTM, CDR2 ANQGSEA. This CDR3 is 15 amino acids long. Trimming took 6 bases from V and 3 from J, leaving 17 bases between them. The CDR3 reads CSVPRGREANEKLFF. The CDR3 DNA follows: TGCAGCGTCCCACGGGGGAGGGAGGCTAATGAAAAACTGTTTTTT. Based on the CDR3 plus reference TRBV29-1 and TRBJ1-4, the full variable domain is SAVISQKPSRDICQRGTSLTIQCQVDSQVTMMFWYRQQPGQSLTLIATANQGSEATYESGFVIDKFPISRPNLTFSTLTVSNMSPEDSSIYLCSVPRGREANEKLFFGSGTQLSVL.

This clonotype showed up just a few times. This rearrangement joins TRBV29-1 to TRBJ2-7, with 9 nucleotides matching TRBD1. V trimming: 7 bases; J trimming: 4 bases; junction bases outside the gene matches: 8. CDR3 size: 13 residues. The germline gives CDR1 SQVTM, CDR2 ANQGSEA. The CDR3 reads CSAAGTGLYEQYF. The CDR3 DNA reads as TGCAGCGCCGCCGGGACAGGGCTTTACGAGCAGTACTTC.

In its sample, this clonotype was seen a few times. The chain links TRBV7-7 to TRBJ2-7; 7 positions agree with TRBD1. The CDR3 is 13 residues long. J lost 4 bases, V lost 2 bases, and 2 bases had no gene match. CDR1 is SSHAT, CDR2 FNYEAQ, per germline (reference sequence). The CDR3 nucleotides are TGTGCCAGCAGCTTACAGACAGGGTACGAGCAGTACTTC. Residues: CASSLQTGYEQYF.